This T cell receptor (beta chain) was obtained from a study of cytomegalovirus exposure and HLA in healthy donors. PCR involved 60 Vbeta and 13 Jbeta primers. Per the original data handling: Unique TCR beta chains totaled roughly 81 million in a later count, with roughly 11 million of them shared. Clones were read by immunoSEQ multiplex PCR, and TCRdb kept only the in-frame ones, dropping some. V and J calls and clone size are given by that table; D and trimming were obtained from the DNA. The repertoire holds some 180,000 clones, with over 80% as singletons. The CDR3 totals 14 residues. V lost 3 bases to trimming and J lost 0 bases, with 6 bases between them. Germline loops: CDR1 SGHTA, CDR2 FQGNSA.

Sequenced material: PBMCs. The genes are TRBV7-2 and TRBJ2-1, with unresolved D. The TCR sequence derives from a girl aged 5-17 years in good health and CMV-seropositive. The CDR3 nucleotides are TGTGCCAGCAGCTTCTACCCCTCCTACAATGAGCAGTTCTTC. Amino acid sequence: CASSFYPSYNEQFF. The full variable domain, its missing parts supplied by reference TRBV7-2 and TRBJ2-1, is GAGVSQSPSNKVTEKGKDVELRCDPISGHTALYWYRQSLGQGLEFLIYFQGNSAPDKSGLPSDRFSAERTGGSVSTLTIQRTQQEDSAVYLCASSFYPSYNEQFFGPGTRLTVL.